This T cell receptor (beta chain) was recovered during a study of shared clonotypes between healthy human individuals. V was clipped by 1 base and J by 3 bases, with 9 bases between them. The V gene's germline CDR1 is KGHSH and CDR2 LQKENI. The CDR3 totals 15 residues. Produced via immunoSEQ multiplex PCR; TCRdb's table is partial and in-frame only. Altogether just over 2,000,000 clones are present, over 85% being singletons, with the ten largest covering 0.13%. Sequences were obtained from naive CD4+ T cells sorted from blood. Subset here: CD45RA+ positively selected. This clonotype was sampled from a man younger than 30 in good health. This rearrangement joins TRBV18 to TRBJ1-4; D not certain. CDR3 sequence (DNA): TGTGCCAGCTCACCACGGGTGGCACCTAATGAAAAACTGTTTTTT. It translates to CASSPRVAPNEKLFF. Full variable domain (outside the CDR3, taken from reference TRBV18 and TRBJ1-4): NAGVMQNPRHLVRRRGQEARLRCSPMKGHSHVYWYRQLPEEGLKFMVYLQKENIIDESGMPKERFSAEFPKEGPSILRIQQVVRGDSAAYFCASSPRVAPNEKLFFGSGTQLSVL.